This entry lists 29 T cell receptor beta chains sequenced from one sample in a study of control samples from healthy donors and cancer patients. Libraries were prepared by immunoSEQ multiplex PCR; TCRdb keeps only in-frame clonotypes and omits some of them. Seen here are about 150,000 clones, around 96% observed once, and the top ten hold about 5.6%. Sequenced: blood. These receptors all come from a middle-aged man in good health.

The chain couples TRBV3-1 (or the pseudogene TRBV3-2) to TRBJ1-1; 12 nucleotides match TRBD1. This CDR3 has 16 residues. J gave up 1 base and V 5 bases, and 5 bases lay outside the gene matches. Germline values: CDR1 LGHDT, CDR2 YNNKEL (reference sequence). CDR3 in amino acids: CASSIRDRGPNTEAFF. CDR3 coding DNA: TGTGCCAGCAGCATACGGGACAGGGGGCCGAACACTGAAGCTTTCTTT.

V is TRBV2 and J is TRBJ1-1; no reliable D call. Trimming removed 7 bases from V and 3 bases from J, with 6 bases in between. Looked up from germline, CDR1 is SNHLY and CDR2 is FYNNEI. This CDR3 comprises 11 residues. This CDR3 is CASTLYTEAFF. The CDR3 DNA reads as TGTGCCAGCACCTTATACACTGAAGCTTTCTTT.

This rearrangement joins TRBV6-1 to TRBJ1-6, with D uncertain. V was shortened by 0 bases and J by 7 bases, with 13 bases between the two germline ends. Germline CDR1 and CDR2: MNHNS and SASEGT. The CDR3 consists of 16 residues. The CDR3 reads CASSEAGGVVNSPLHF. Written as DNA, the CDR3 is TGTGCCAGCAGTGAAGCTGGCGGTGTCGTCAATTCACCCCTCCACTTT.

The rearrangement links TRBV3-1 (or the pseudogene TRBV3-2) to TRBJ1-2; 7 nucleotides align to TRBD1. Germline V gives CDR1 LGHDT, CDR2 YNNKEL (reference sequence). The CDR3 sequence is 14 residues long. The junction had 6 bases not matched to a gene; V was cut back by 4 bases and J by 4 bases. In DNA form, the CDR3 reads TGTGCCAGCAGCCCCCAGGGGGGGTCCTATGGCTACACCTTC. Protein product: CASSPQGGSYGYTF.

This chain joins TRBV7-2 and TRBJ1-4; D is unclear. V dropped 1 base and J dropped 8 bases, with 11 bases sitting between them. Germline V gene lookup returns CDR1 SGHTA and CDR2 FQGNSA. The CDR3 consists of 14 residues. The CDR3 protein is CASSLVGGREKLFF. The CDR3 DNA reads TGTGCCAGCAGCTTAGTTGGCGGGCGGGAAAAACTGTTTTTT.

The genes are TRBV6-5 and TRBJ1-4, with D perhaps TRBD1 (6 bases). Trimming cost V 5 bases and J 8 bases, with 15 bases left between them. The CDR3 has 14 amino acids. Germline V gene sequence: CDR1 MNHEY, CDR2 SVGAGI. CDR3 nucleotides: TGTGCCAGCAGTCTCGAGGGGGTGGGGGAAAAACTGTTTTTT. Protein product: CASSLEGVGEKLFF.

This chain joins TRBV27 and TRBJ2-1; 8 nucleotides line up with TRBD1. Germline lookup yields CDR1 MNHEY and CDR2 SMNVEV (reference sequence). V dropped 3 bases and J dropped 6; count of bases not matched to a gene: 7. The CDR3 contains 15 residues. CDR3: CASSLGQGAINEQFF. CDR3 nucleotides: TGTGCCAGCAGTTTGGGGCAGGGGGCGATCAATGAGCAGTTCTTC.

Only one count was recorded for this clone. The rearrangement joins TRBV7-9 to TRBJ1-2; TRBD1 might be the D (6 bases). The CDR3 sequence is 16 residues long. CDR1 is SEHNR, CDR2 FQNEAQ, per germline (reference sequence). V gave up 7 bases and J gave up 1 base, with 19 bases separating them. CDR3 sequence: CASTFSTGLLNYGYTF. The DNA of the CDR3 is TGTGCCAGCACCTTTTCGACAGGACTCCTTAACTATGGCTACACCTTC.

The sample holds one count of this clone. The V gene is TRBV7-2, the J gene TRBJ1-4; a weak D match, TRBD1 (6 bases). V was clipped by 0 bases and J by 0 bases, with 20 bases between them. The CDR3 spans 20 residues. CDR1 SGHTA and CDR2 FQGNSA come from the germline V gene. CDR3 coding DNA: TGTGCCAGCAGCTTAGCCAAATCAGGACAGACGGTTGCAACTAATGAAAAACTGTTTTTT. It specifies CASSLAKSGQTVATNEKLFF.

This sequence joins TRBV6-5 and TRBJ1-2; D unclear. Germline V gene sequence: CDR1 MNHEY, CDR2 SVGAGI. CDR3 length: 14 residues. The V end was cut by 2 bases, the J end by 7 bases, with 14 bases between. The CDR3 spells CASSYSRGVAGYTF. The CDR3 DNA reads as TGTGCCAGCAGTTACAGTCGCGGGGTAGCTGGCTACACCTTC.

This clone was seen a single time. The J gene is TRBJ1-3, the V gene TRBV6-4; D possibly corresponds to TRBD1 (5 bases). Trimming removed 4 bases at V and 1 base at J, with 14 bases between. The CDR3 totals 16 residues. Germline assignment: CDR1 MRHNA and CDR2 SNTAGT. The DNA of the CDR3 is TGTGCCAGCAGTGGTTTCGGGGGTTTTTCTGGAAACACCATATATTTT. Translated: CASSGFGGFSGNTIYF.

The J gene is TRBJ2-1, the V gene TRBV20-1, with 9 bases lining up with TRBD2. Germline CDR1 DFQATT, CDR2 SNEGSKA (reference sequence). Germline trimming cut 3 bases from V and 8 bases from J; bases unmatched to any gene: 8. The CDR3 spans 14 residues. CDR3 bases: TGCAGTGCTAGTAGTCGCGGGGGGGTCGATGAGCAGTTCTTC. Protein sequence: CSASSRGGVDEQFF.

The J gene is TRBJ2-3, the V gene TRBV28; D might be TRBD2 (6 bases). The CDR3 has 15 residues. Per germline, CDR1 MDHEN and CDR2 SYDVKM. Between the trimmed V and J ends, which lost 5 bases and 1 base, there was a span of 13 bases. The CDR3, as DNA: TGTGCCAGCAGTCCCCGCGGGGCTGGCACAGATACGCAGTATTTT. Its protein is CASSPRGAGTDTQYF.

The chain employs TRBV29-1 and TRBJ1-2, with D possibly being TRBD1 (6 bases). Germline lookup yields CDR1 SQVTM and CDR2 ANQGSEA. V shed 2 bases and J shed 2 bases, with 15 bases lying between them. The CDR3 totals 15 residues. The CDR3 loop reads CSVERSWQGNYGYTF. The CDR3 nucleotides read TGCAGCGTTGAAAGGTCTTGGCAGGGGAACTATGGCTACACCTTC.

J is TRBJ1-1 and V is TRBV19; D may be TRBD1 (5 bases). The CDR3 runs to 14 residues. With 5 bases removed from V and 3 bases from J, the gap between germline ends came to 13 bases. CDR1 and CDR2 (germline): LNHDA, SQIVND (reference sequence). DNA for the CDR3: TGTGCCAGTAGTGGCCGGGACGTACACACTGAAGCTTTCTTT. Its translation: CASSGRDVHTEAFF.

The chain has TRBV11-2 and TRBJ2-7; tentatively, D is TRBD1 (7 bases). This CDR3 contains 15 residues. Trimming stripped 1 base from V and 4 bases from J, with 14 bases between. From germline, CDR1 is SGHAT and CDR2 FQNNGV. The CDR3 region has the DNA TGTGCCAGCAGCTTAGGGTCGGCAGGGGGGTACGAGCAGTACTTC. Translated: CASSLGSAGGYEQYF.

J is TRBJ1-6 and V is TRBV14; D unresolved. The CDR3 is made up of 16 amino acids. Trimming removed 1 base at V and 9 bases at J, with 16 bases between. Germline CDR1 is SGHDN and CDR2 is FVKESK. CDR3 bases: TGTGCCAGCAGCCAAGGATCGTCCTTCTGGAGTTCACCCCTCCACTTT. It is translated as CASSQGSSFWSSPLHF.

The chain couples TRBV5-6 to TRBJ1-2; TRBD1 is a possible D gene (6 bases). This CDR3 is 15 amino acids long. Trimming cost V 4 bases and J 3 bases, with 16 bases left between them. Looked up from germline, CDR1 is SGHDT and CDR2 is YYEEEE. This CDR3 is CASSPRGGAHYGYTF. The CDR3 DNA reads as TGTGCCAGCAGCCCCAGGGGCGGGGCCCACTATGGCTACACCTTC.

This chain uses TRBV5-1 with TRBJ1-4; D not resolved. The V gene's germline CDR1 is SGHRS and CDR2 YFSETQ. The CDR3 contains 13 residues. V lost 4 bases and J 12 bases, leaving 16 bases between the germline ends. The CDR3 loop reads CASSPPSSRELFF. The CDR3, as DNA: TGCGCCAGCAGCCCACCTTCATCCCGGGAACTGTTTTTT.

This sequence joins TRBV28 and TRBJ1-2; TRBD1 matches at 7 bases. From germline, CDR1 is MDHEN and CDR2 SYDVKM. J lost 4 bases, V lost 5 bases, and 10 bases had no gene match. This CDR3 comprises 15 residues. CDR3 region: CASSPVRGQLYGYTF. CDR3 nucleotides: TGTGCCAGCAGTCCTGTGCGGGGACAGCTCTATGGCTACACCTTC.

V and J are TRBV5-4 and TRBJ1-2; D may be TRBD1 (6 bases). The CDR3 sequence is 14 residues long. The V and J ends lost 4 bases and 4 bases respectively, with 14 bases between them. Germline CDR1 and CDR2: SGHNT and YYREEE (reference sequence). The chain's CDR3 is CASSPGGGLYGYTF. The CDR3 nucleotides read TGTGCCAGCAGCCCCGGGGGGGGCCTCTATGGCTACACCTTC.

The V gene is TRBV28, the J gene TRBJ1-2; D gene uncertain. The CDR3 has 11 residues. The germline V gene has CDR1 MDHEN and CDR2 SYDVKM. Between the trimmed V and J ends, which lost 4 bases and 7 bases, there was a span of 7 bases. CDR3 sequence reads: CASSSSFGYTF. The CDR3 DNA sequence: TGTGCCAGCAGTTCCAGCTTTGGCTACACCTTC.

In this sample, this clone turned up once. The chain has TRBV25-1 and TRBJ2-1, with no clear D. Trimming cost V 4 bases and J 4 bases, with 8 bases left between them. The CDR3 extends over 13 amino acids. Germline V gene data show CDR1 as MGHDK and CDR2 as SYGVNS. CDR3 bases: TGTGCCAGCAGTGGGGTAGGGTACAATGAGCAGTTCTTC. Protein sequence: CASSGVGYNEQFF.

The chain recombines TRBV12-5 with TRBJ2-7; no clear D gene. The V end lost 6 bases, the J end lost 0 bases, and 6 bases lay between the germline ends. CDR1 LGHNT and CDR2 FRNRAP come from the germline V gene. The CDR3 is 12 amino acids. The CDR3 DNA sequence: TGTGCTAGTGGGGGGAACTCCTACGAGCAGTACTTC. It is translated as CASGGNSYEQYF. Combining the CDR3 with reference TRBV12-5 and TRBJ2-7 gives the whole variable domain DARVTQTPRHKVTEMGQEVTMRCQPILGHNTVFWYRQTMMQGLELLAYFRNRAPLDDSGMPKDRFSAEMPDATLATLKIQPSEPRDSAVYFCASGGNSYEQYFGPGTRLTVT.

The genes are TRBV19 and TRBJ1-4; possibly TRBD1 for D (5 bases). The V gene lost 5 bases and the J gene lost 8 bases, with 9 bases spanning the gap. CDR1 is LNHDA, CDR2 SQIVND, per germline (reference sequence). The CDR3 totals 12 residues. The CDR3 protein is CASSVWGEKLFF. CDR3 nucleotide sequence: TGTGCCAGTAGTGTGTGGGGCGAAAAACTGTTTTTT. The variable domain in full, completed from reference TRBV19 and TRBJ1-4, reads DGGITQSPKYLFRKEGQNVTLSCEQNLNHDAMYWYRQDPGQGLRLIYYSQIVNDFQKGDIAEGYSVSREKKESFPLTVTSAQKNPTAFYLCASSVWGEKLFFGSGTQLSVL.

V gene TRBV5-1 combines with J gene TRBJ2-4; 7 bases align to TRBD1. After removal of 4 bases from V and 5 bases from J, the junction contained 9 bases not matched to a gene. From germline, CDR1 is SGHRS and CDR2 YFSETQ. The CDR3 sequence is 15 residues long. The CDR3 here is CASSQGQLYENIQYF. The CDR3 bases are TGCGCCAGCAGCCAGGGACAGTTATATGAAAACATTCAGTACTTC.

V and J are TRBV5-5 and TRBJ1-4; D gene unclear. CDR1 SGHKS and CDR2 YYEKEE come from the germline V gene (reference sequence). The germline V and J ends were trimmed by 3 bases and 0 bases, with 9 bases remaining between them. This CDR3 region has 15 residues. The CDR3 is CASSSPGATNEKLFF. As DNA, the CDR3 is TGTGCCAGCAGCTCTCCGGGTGCAACTAATGAAAAACTGTTTTTT.

Comment on this clone: Other nucleotide sequences in the sample specify the same CDR3. This chain links TRBV28 with TRBJ2-2, with D unresolved. Germline V CDR1 and CDR2: MDHEN, SYDVKM. The CDR3 spans 13 residues. The V and J ends lost 3 bases and 2 bases respectively, with 4 bases between them. CDR3 sequence: CASSFRNTGELFF. In DNA form, the CDR3 reads TGTGCCAGCAGTTTCCGAAACACCGGGGAGCTGTTTTTT.

This clone was seen a single time. The chain uses TRBV7-9 and TRBJ1-4; no clear D gene. CDR1 SEHNR and CDR2 FQNEAQ come from the germline V gene (reference sequence). The V gene lost 2 bases and the J gene lost 6 bases, with 7 bases spanning the gap. CDR3 length: 13 residues. CDR3 DNA: TGTGCCAGCAGCTTAAGGGTAGATGAAAAACTGTTTTTT. This codes for CASSLRVDEKLFF.